A single sample gave rise to the 12 T cell receptor beta chains below, sequenced in a study of blood T cell repertoires in COVID-19. Measured with immunoSEQ multiplex PCR; TCRdb has only the in-frame clones, and not every one. The sample holds a few hundred thousand clones, 87% seen once. Sequencing was performed on peripheral blood. Receptors were obtained from a man between 18 and 35 years old with active or convalescent COVID-19.

This clone was detected a few times. The chain links TRBV28 to TRBJ2-1, with TRBD2 matching 14 bases. Unmatched junction bases numbered 2, after V lost 6 bases and J lost 1 base. CDR1 and CDR2 from the germline V gene are MDHEN and SYDVKM. The CDR3 totals 16 residues. CDR3 DNA: TGTGCCAGCAGACGGACTAGCGGGAGGTCCTACAATGAGCAGTTCTTC. Translating it yields CASRRTSGRSYNEQFF. Drawing the rest from reference TRBV28 and TRBJ2-1, the complete variable domain is DVKVTQSSRYLVKRTGEKVFLECVQDMDHENMFWYRQDPGLGLRLIYFSYDVKMKEKGDIPEGYSVSREKKERFSLILESASTNQTSMYLCASRRTSGRSYNEQFFGPGTRLTVL.

The chain uses TRBV7-2 and TRBJ1-1; the D is unclear. CDR1 is SGHTA and CDR2 is FQGNSA in the germline V gene. Between the trimmed V and J ends, which lost 0 bases and 8 bases, there was a span of 16 bases. The CDR3 consists of 15 residues. CDR3 DNA sequence: TGTGCCAGCAGCTTAGCGGACTCGGGTCTCTCCGAAGCTTTCTTT. As protein: CASSLADSGLSEAFF. The full variable domain, rest sourced from reference TRBV7-2 and TRBJ1-1, is GAGVSQSPSNKVTEKGKDVELRCDPISGHTALYWYRQSLGQGLEFLIYFQGNSAPDKSGLPSDRFSAERTGGSVSTLTIQRTQQEDSAVYLCASSLADSGLSEAFFGQGTRLTVV.

In regard to this clone: Relative to the germline gene, one junction end is altered; a read error may explain this. The genes are TRBV29-1 and TRBJ1-2; maybe TRBD1 (5 bases). The CDR3 is 8 residues long. The germline CDR1 and CDR2 sequences are SQVTM and ANQGSEA. The CDR3 sequence is CSVGGDHF. The CDR3 coding sequence is TGCAGCGTTGGGGGGGACCACTTC.

For the CDR3, the DNA is TGTGCCACCAGCAGAGACCTGCAGGACAGGGGGCATGGCTACACCTTC. As protein: CATSRDLQDRGHGYTF. The V call is TRBV15, the J call TRBJ1-2; TRBD1 aligns across 11 bases. CDR1 and CDR2 from the germline V gene are LNHNV and YYDKDF (reference sequence). The CDR3 loop spans 16 amino acids. Trimming removed 0 bases from V and 6 bases from J; junction bases left unmatched: 6.

This chain connects TRBV27 to TRBJ1-6, with D possibly being TRBD1 (6 bases). The V end lost 6 bases, the J end lost 10 bases, and 16 bases lay between the germline ends. CDR3 length: 14 residues. Germline V gives CDR1 MNHEY, CDR2 SMNVEV (reference sequence). The CDR3 bases are TGTGCCAGCAGCCTTCGACAGGCTGGGTCACCCCTCCACTTT. Protein: CASSLRQAGSPLHF.

CDR3 sequence (DNA): TGTGCCAGCAGGGCGGGGGGCTCCTACGAGCAGTACTTC. It specifies CASRAGGSYEQYF. The chain uses TRBV6-5 and TRBJ2-7, with TRBD2 matching over 8 bases. Germline CDR1 MNHEY, CDR2 SVGAGI. The CDR3 totals 13 residues. V dropped 6 bases and J dropped 0; count of bases not matched to a gene: 1.

The chain joins TRBV19 to TRBJ1-1; D might be TRBD1 (6 bases). The germline gives CDR1 LNHDA, CDR2 SQIVND (reference sequence). Trimming cost V 9 bases and J 6 bases, with 17 bases left between them. The CDR3 has 13 residues. CDR3 nucleotides: TGTGCCAGCATCTCACAGGGTAGGCCTGAAGCTTTCTTT. Translating it yields CASISQGRPEAFF.

The chain is built from TRBV29-1 and TRBJ2-1; D uncertain. Germline CDR1 SQVTM, CDR2 ANQGSEA. The V end was cut by 7 bases, the J end by 6 bases, with 19 bases between. The CDR3 is 14 residues long. CDR3 bases: TGCAGCGCAGGAGAGGCACACCGTAGCAATGAGCAGTTCTTC. Its translation: CSAGEAHRSNEQFF.

The CDR3 here is CASSPNPGQGEAFF. As DNA, the CDR3 is TGTGCCAGCAGTCCCAACCCGGGACAGGGAGAAGCTTTCTTT. The chain recombines TRBV27 with TRBJ1-1, with 9 bases aligning to TRBD1. CDR3 length equals 14 residues. Germline-derived CDR1 and CDR2 are MNHEY and SMNVEV (reference sequence). The J segment lost 8 bases and the V segment lost 5 bases, leaving 9 bases of the junction unmatched.

This clone was seen a single time. The chain couples TRBV7-8 to TRBJ1-2; possible D gene TRBD1, 5 bases. Germline V CDR1 and CDR2: SGHVS, FQNEAQ. V dropped 1 base and J dropped 8 bases, with 11 bases sitting between them. This CDR3 comprises 13 residues. The CDR3 DNA reads TGTGCCAGCAGCTTAGTGGCAGGGTGGGGCTACACCTTC. This codes for CASSLVAGWGYTF.

The V call is TRBV12-5, the J call TRBJ2-7; maybe TRBD2 (5 bases). Germline values: CDR1 LGHNT, CDR2 FRNRAP. Trimming pared 2 bases from V and 2 bases from J, leaving 7 bases between. The CDR3 totals 13 residues. CDR3 in DNA: TGTGCTAGTGGTTTGTCCGGGACCTACGAGCAGTACTTC. This codes for CASGLSGTYEQYF.

J is TRBJ1-4 and V is TRBV27; TRBD1 matches 9 bases. CDR3 length: 14 amino acids. The V gene's germline CDR1 is MNHEY and CDR2 SMNVEV (reference sequence). J gave up 7 bases and V 5 bases, and 5 bases lay outside the gene matches. CDR3: CASSAGTGIEKLFF. For the CDR3, the DNA is TGTGCCAGCAGTGCCGGGACAGGGATTGAAAAACTGTTTTTT.